This TCR beta chain was retrieved from a study of T cell responses to AZD1222 COVID-19 vaccine. Germline CDR1 is SGHDN and CDR2 is FVKESK. CDR3 length equals 15 residues. The V gene end was trimmed by 5 bases and the J gene end by 2 bases; junction bases not matched to a gene: 4. Some clones are missing from TCRdb's copy, which holds only in-frame ones; the method was immunoSEQ multiplex PCR. The sample has 85,000 to 100,000 clones, 65% to 90% seen once. The material was peripheral blood, obtained on day 0 of AZD1222 vaccination. The TCR was taken from an adult in good health. This chain joins TRBV14 and TRBJ1-1; 11 bases line up with TRBD1. The CDR3 here is CASSTGQGANTEAFF. CDR3 DNA sequence: TGTGCCAGCAGCACAGGACAGGGGGCAAACACTGAAGCTTTCTTT. Using reference TRBV14 and TRBJ1-1 for the parts outside the CDR3, the full variable domain is EAGVTQFPSHSVIEKGQTVTLRCDPISGHDNLYWYRRVMGKEIKFLLHFVKESKQDESGMPNNRFLAERTGGTYSTLKVQPAELEDSGVYFCASSTGQGANTEAFFGQGTRLTVV.